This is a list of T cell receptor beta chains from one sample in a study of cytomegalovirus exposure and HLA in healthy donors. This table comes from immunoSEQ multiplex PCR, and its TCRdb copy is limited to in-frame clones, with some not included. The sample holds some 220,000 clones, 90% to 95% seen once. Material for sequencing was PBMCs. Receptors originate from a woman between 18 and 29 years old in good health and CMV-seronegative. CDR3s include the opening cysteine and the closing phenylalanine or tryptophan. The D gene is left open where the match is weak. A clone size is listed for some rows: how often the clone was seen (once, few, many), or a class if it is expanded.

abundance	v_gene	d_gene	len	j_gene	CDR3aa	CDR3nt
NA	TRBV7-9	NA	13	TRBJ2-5	CASSLKGEETQYF	TGTGCCAGCAGCTTAAAAGGGGAAGAGACCCAGTACTTC
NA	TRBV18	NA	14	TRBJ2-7	CASSPEGGSYEQYF	TGTGCCAGCTCACCAGAGGGTGGCTCCTACGAGCAGTACTTC
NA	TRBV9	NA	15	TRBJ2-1	CASSVGHRAYNEQFF	TGTGCCAGCAGCGTAGGCCACAGGGCCTACAATGAGCAGTTCTTC
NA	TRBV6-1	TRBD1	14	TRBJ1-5	CASRPGQSNQPQHF	TGTGCCAGCAGGCCGGGACAGAGCAATCAGCCCCAGCATTTT
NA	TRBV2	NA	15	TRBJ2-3	CASTDPGSPGDTQYF	TGTGCCAGCACCGACCCCGGGAGCCCCGGAGATACGCAGTATTTT
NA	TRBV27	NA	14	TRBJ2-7	CASSFGLPGHEQYF	TGTGCCAGCAGTTTCGGTCTCCCTGGGCACGAGCAGTACTTC
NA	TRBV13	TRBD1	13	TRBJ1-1	CASSSDRVTEAFF	TGTGCCAGCAGCTCGGACAGGGTCACTGAAGCTTTCTTT
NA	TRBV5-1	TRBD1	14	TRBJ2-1	CASSKGQGDDEQFF	TGCGCCAGCAGCAAGGGACAGGGTGACGATGAGCAGTTCTTC
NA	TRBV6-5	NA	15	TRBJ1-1	CASSSPAGINTEAFF	TGTGCCAGCAGTTCCCCCGCAGGGATCAACACTGAAGCTTTCTTT
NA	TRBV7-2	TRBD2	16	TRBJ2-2	CASSSTLGLAGGELFF	TGTGCCAGCAGCTCTACCTTAGGACTAGCGGGCGGGGAGCTGTTTTTT
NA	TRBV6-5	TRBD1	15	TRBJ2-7	CASSYGVRGQYEQYF	TGTGCCAGCAGTTACGGGGTCAGGGGGCAATACGAGCAGTACTTC
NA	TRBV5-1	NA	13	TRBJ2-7	CASSDTSTYEQYF	TGCGCCAGCAGCGATACTAGCACCTACGAGCAGTACTTC
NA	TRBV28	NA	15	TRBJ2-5	CASSLLPGRKETQYF	TGTGCCAGCAGTTTACTGCCGGGTCGGAAAGAGACCCAGTACTTC
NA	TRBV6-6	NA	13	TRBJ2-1	CASCAERYNEQFF	TGTGCCAGCTGTGCGGAGCGCTACAATGAGCAGTTCTTC
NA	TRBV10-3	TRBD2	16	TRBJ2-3	CAISESEAGGSDTQYF	TGTGCCATCAGTGAGTCCGAAGCGGGAGGTTCAGATACGCAGTATTTT
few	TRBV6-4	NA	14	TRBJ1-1	CASSEAGFDTEAFF	TGTGCCAGCAGTGAGGCAGGGTTCGACACTGAAGCTTTCTTT
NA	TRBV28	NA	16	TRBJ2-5	CASSLYEGAVQETQYF	TGTGCCAGCAGTTTATATGAGGGAGCTGTACAAGAGACCCAGTACTTC
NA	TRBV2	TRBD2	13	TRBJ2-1	CASSVGTSNEQFF	TGTGCCAGCAGTGTTGGGACTAGCAATGAGCAGTTCTTC
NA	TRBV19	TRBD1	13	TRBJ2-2	CASSNRGTGELFF	TGTGCCAGTAGTAACAGGGGGACCGGGGAGCTGTTTTTT